A single sample gave rise to the 19 T cell receptor beta chains below, sequenced in a study of T-cell memory formation after mild COVID-19. TCRdb reprocessed the 5' RACE reads with MiXCR, giving one entry per CDR3 protein. The profile shows hundreds of thousands of distinct CDR3 sequences, roughly 18% of them singletons. The sample comprised PBMCs or a T cell subset sorted from them (not recorded which). The receptors originated from a man aged 18 to 30 who had mild COVID-19 (a few samples of this study predate the infection). Cell type and time point are not known.

Ten or more counts support this clonotype. V is TRBV5-1 and J is TRBJ1-3; D perhaps matches TRBD1 (5 bases). Trimming cost V 2 bases and J 3 bases, with 15 bases left between them. Per germline, CDR1 SGHRS and CDR2 YFSETQ. The CDR3 covers 16 residues. The CDR3 DNA is TGCGCCAGCAGCTTTGGCTCGGGGGATAATGGAAACACCATATATTTT. Protein: CASSFGSGDNGNTIYF.

This clonotype was counted between two and nine times. V gene TRBV6-5 combines with J gene TRBJ2-5; maybe TRBD2 (5 bases). The CDR3 extends over 13 amino acids. V gave up 6 bases and J gave up 5 bases, with 13 bases separating them. Per the germline V gene, CDR1 is MNHEY and CDR2 is SVGAGI. CDR3 DNA: TGTGCCAGCAGCAGGCGGGCTGTGGAGACCCAGTACTTC. As protein: CASSRRAVETQYF.

V gene TRBV30 combines with J gene TRBJ2-7; tentative D call: TRBD1 (5 bases). The V gene lost 4 bases and the J gene lost 3 bases, with 13 bases spanning the gap. Per germline, CDR1 GTSNPN and CDR2 SVGIG (reference sequence). This CDR3 spans 13 amino acids. Here the CDR3 reads CAWKQVGNYEQYF. CDR3 in DNA: TGTGCCTGGAAACAGGTCGGAAACTACGAGCAGTACTTC.

This clonotype was counted only a few times. The chain carries TRBV5-1 and TRBJ2-7; TRBD2 is a possible D gene (5 bases). From germline, CDR1 is SGHRS and CDR2 YFSETQ. The CDR3 runs to 12 residues. Between the trimmed V and J ends, which lost 5 bases and 7 bases, there was a span of 13 bases. The CDR3 region is CASSPSGGEQYV. The CDR3 coding sequence is TGCGCCAGCAGTCCAAGTGGCGGGGAGCAGTACGTC.

The rearrangement joins TRBV14 to TRBJ2-3; D remains ambiguous. From germline, CDR1 is SGHDN and CDR2 FVKESK. The V end was cut by 0 bases, the J end by 6 bases, with 10 bases between. The CDR3 runs to 14 residues. In DNA, the CDR3 is TGTGCCAGCAGCCAAGATACCACGCCGGATACGCAGTATTTT. The encoded protein is CASSQDTTPDTQYF.

The V and J genes are TRBV29-1 and TRBJ2-3; D is unclear. Germline loops: CDR1 SQVTM, CDR2 ANQGSEA. Trimming took off 3 bases at V and 0 bases at J, with 13 bases between the two ends. The CDR3 extends over 15 amino acids. CDR3 in amino acids: CSVEVSETSTDTQYF. For the CDR3, the DNA is TGCAGCGTTGAGGTCTCAGAGACTAGCACAGATACGCAGTATTTT.

This clonotype has just a few counts. The chain carries TRBV29-1 and TRBJ1-2; weak D call: TRBD1 (5 bases). CDR3 length equals 14 residues. Germline V gene data show CDR1 as SQVTM and CDR2 as ANQGSEA. The V end lost 5 bases, the J end lost 4 bases, and 17 bases lay between the germline ends. Here the CDR3 reads CSVQPGTESYGYTF. The CDR3 bases are TGCAGCGTTCAACCCGGGACGGAGAGCTATGGCTACACCTTC. Full variable domain (rest looked up from reference TRBV29-1 and TRBJ1-2): SAVISQKPSRDICQRGTSLTIQCQVDSQVTMMFWYRQQPGQSLTLIATANQGSEATYESGFVIDKFPISRPNLTFSTLTVSNMSPEDSSIYLCSVQPGTESYGYTFGSGTRLTVV.

The chain carries TRBV7-8 and TRBJ1-4; D gene ambiguous. CDR1 and CDR2 from the germline V gene are SGHVS and FQNEAQ. V lost 3 bases and J lost 12, with 17 bases in between. The CDR3 consists of 14 residues. The CDR3 spells CASSFSSGDAELFF. DNA for the CDR3: TGTGCCAGCAGCTTTAGTTCTGGTGATGCGGAACTGTTTTTT. Filled out from reference TRBV7-8 and TRBJ1-4, the complete variable domain reads GAGVSQSPRYKVAKRGQDVALRCDPISGHVSLFWYQQALGQGPEFLTYFQNEAQLDKSGLPSDRFFAERPEGSVSTLKIQRTQQEDSAVYLCASSFSSGDAELFFGSGTQLSVL.

To note about this clonotype: A read error may be the cause here, since a much bigger clone is one base away. This sequence joins TRBV13 and TRBJ2-5; 9 bases map to TRBD1. The CDR3 covers 14 residues. V shed 4 bases, J shed 1 base, and the junction held 1 base outside the gene matches. CDR1 PRHDT and CDR2 FYEKMQ come from the germline V gene (reference sequence). CDR3 loop: CASSSDRGQETQYF. CDR3 DNA: TGTGCCAGCAGCTCGGACAGGGGCCAAGAGACCCAGTACTTC.

In this sample, this clonotype turned up a few times. The rearrangement uses TRBV7-2 and TRBJ2-3, with 12 bases that match TRBD2. The V segment lost 2 bases and the J segment 4 bases; nucleotides outside the gene matches: 4. Germline values: CDR1 SGHTA, CDR2 FQGNSA. The CDR3 consists of 16 residues. The CDR3 bases are TGTGCCAGCAGCTTAACCCTAGCGGGGGGGGCAGATACGCAGTATTTT. The encoded protein is CASSLTLAGGADTQYF.

The CDR3 DNA follows: TGCGCCAGCAGCCTCGACGGGGGCGCGGATGAAGCTTTCTTT. It yields the protein CASSLDGGADEAFF. The chain uses TRBV4-3 and TRBJ1-1; D may be TRBD1 (6 bases). Germline V CDR1 and CDR2: LGHNA, YSLEER. The CDR3 has 14 amino acids. Trimming removed 4 bases at V and 7 bases at J, with 16 bases between.

The J gene is TRBJ2-3, the V gene TRBV7-9; the match to TRBD1 covers 11 bases. The CDR3 is 17 residues long. Germline V gene sequence: CDR1 SEHNR, CDR2 FQNEAQ (reference sequence). V was clipped by 6 bases and J by 5 bases; unmatched bases: 13. The CDR3 region is CASRPRLGQGAGDTQYF. The CDR3 DNA is TGTGCCAGCAGACCAAGGCTAGGACAGGGGGCAGGAGATACGCAGTATTTT.

The J gene is TRBJ2-7, the V gene TRBV20-1, with 12 positions matching TRBD2. The V segment lost 1 base and the J segment 6 bases; nucleotides outside the gene matches: 13. In germline, CDR1 is DFQATT, CDR2 SNEGSKA (reference sequence). The CDR3 runs to 17 residues. The CDR3 here is CSARGLAGALGVGEQYF. CDR3 DNA: TGCAGTGCTAGAGGACTAGCGGGGGCCTTAGGCGTTGGCGAGCAGTACTTC.

This clonotype was observed a few times. The chain employs TRBV24-1 and TRBJ1-2; 7 bases fit TRBD1. The CDR3 extends over 14 amino acids. The J segment lost 4 bases and the V segment lost 4 bases, leaving 5 bases of the junction unmatched. Germline CDR1 KGHDR, CDR2 SFDVKD. CDR3 sequence: CATSDADRAYGYTF. The CDR3 nucleotides are TGTGCCACCAGTGACGCCGACAGGGCCTATGGCTACACCTTC.

The chain joins TRBV4-1 to TRBJ2-5, with D perhaps assigned TRBD1 or TRBD2 (6 bases each). Germline CDR1 is MGHRA and CDR2 is YSYEKL. Trimming left V 1 base short and J 4 bases short, with 13 bases between. This CDR3 region has 15 residues. The CDR3 here is CASSQGGARGETQYF. The CDR3, as DNA: TGCGCCAGCAGCCAAGGGGGGGCGCGGGGAGAGACCCAGTACTTC.

This sequence joins TRBV7-9 and TRBJ1-1; 8 bases align to TRBD1. This CDR3 has 18 residues. V shed 0 bases, J shed 0 bases, and the junction held 9 bases outside the gene matches. Germline V gene lookup returns CDR1 SEHNR and CDR2 FQNEAQ (reference sequence). CDR3 bases: TGTGCCAGCAGCTTAGCTCCCGACAGGGGTGGACTGAACACTGAAGCTTTCTTT. Residues: CASSLAPDRGGLNTEAFF.

CDR3 DNA: TGTGCCAGCAGCACTGGACGGTCGGACCCTCAGTATGAAAAACTGTTTTTT. Its protein is CASSTGRSDPQYEKLFF. J is TRBJ1-4 and V is TRBV5-5; no clear D gene. The CDR3 is 17 residues long. Germline V CDR1 and CDR2: SGHKS, YYEKEE (reference sequence). V lost 4 bases to trimming and J lost 6 bases, with 22 bases between them.

The sample holds a few counts of this clonotype. The J gene is TRBJ1-1, the V gene TRBV12-3 or TRBV12-4; 7 bases agree with TRBD1. CDR3 length equals 11 residues. The V and J ends lost 6 bases and 7 bases, in that order; junction bases with no gene match: 2. The CDR3 sequence is CASRQGFEAFF. The CDR3 DNA sequence: TGTGCCAGCAGACAGGGGTTTGAAGCTTTCTTT.

This chain uses TRBV6-4 with TRBJ2-5; D perhaps matches TRBD1 (6 bases). The CDR3 runs 15 residues. Per germline, CDR1 MRHNA and CDR2 SNTAGT. The V end lost 1 base, the J end lost 7 bases, and 16 bases lay between the germline ends. CDR3 residues: CASSDLYDLGGTQYF. As DNA, the CDR3 is TGTGCCAGCAGTGACTTGTATGACCTAGGGGGGACCCAGTACTTC.